A selection of T cell receptor beta chains follows, all from one sample in a study of cytomegalovirus exposure and HLA in healthy donors. TCRdb's copy holds only in-frame clones and misses some; the assay was immunoSEQ multiplex PCR. Reported are roughly 50,000 clones; the ten largest clones contain 6% to 7.5%. The sample comprised PBMCs. The receptors were gathered from a woman aged 40 to 50 in good health and CMV-seronegative. Both conserved end residues are part of each CDR3. The D gene is left open where the match is weak.

TRBV6-5,TRBJ1-6,-,TGTGCCAGCACAAGGGGAATCGACGGTTCCCCCCTACACTTT,CASTRGIDGSPLHF
TRBV19,TRBJ1-1,-,TGTGCCAGTAGTATCCAAGGGGCGAACACTGAAGCTTTCTTT,CASSIQGANTEAFF
TRBV5-1,TRBJ2-7,TRBD2,TGCGCCAGCAGCTTGGGCCCCCCACAGCGGGGGGGCACCTACGAGCAGTACTTC,CASSLGPPQRGGTYEQYF
TRBV6-1,TRBJ1-2,-,TGTGCCAGCACTATGACTAACTATGGCTACACCTTC,CASTMTNYGYTF
TRBV7-2,TRBJ2-2,TRBD1,TGTGCCAGCAGCTTACCCTCGACAGGGGTCGGCGGGGAGCTGTTTTTT,CASSLPSTGVGGELFF
TRBV6-6,TRBJ2-7,-,TGTGCCAGCAGCTCCCCCTTTGTAGAGCAGTACTTC,CASSSPFVEQYF
TRBV10-1,TRBJ1-5,-,TGCGCCAGCCTCCTAGGCAATCAGCACCAGCATTTT,CASLLGNQHQHF
TRBV27,TRBJ2-7,TRBD1,TGTGCCAGCACCTTTTCCGGGACAGGGGCCTACGAGCAGTACTTC,CASTFSGTGAYEQYF
TRBV27,TRBJ1-4,-,TGTGCCAGCAGTTCCTTGGGGACAACCGAAAAACTGTTTTTT,CASSSLGTTEKLFF
TRBV28,TRBJ2-3,TRBD1,TGTGCCAGCAACAGGGGGCTACTTAGCACAGATACGCAGTATTTT,CASNRGLLSTDTQYF
TRBV6-6,TRBJ1-2,TRBD1,TGTGCCAGCACCAACTACCGGGACAGGGCTAACTATGGCTACACCTTC,CASTNYRDRANYGYTF
TRBV28,TRBJ2-7,TRBD1,TGTGCCAGCATCGGCTCCACGACAGGGGACGAGCAGTACTTC,CASIGSTTGDEQYF
TRBV2,TRBJ1-1,-,TGTGCCAGCAGTGACGGTTACGCTGAAGCTTTCTTT,CASSDGYAEAFF
TRBV6-5,TRBJ2-7,TRBD1,TGTGCCAGCGGCTCCGGGACAGGGTCCTACGAGCAGTACTTC,CASGSGTGSYEQYF
TRBV28,TRBJ1-4,-,TGTGCCAGCAACCCATTAGGGGGGGCGGGGGAAAAACTGTTTTTT,CASNPLGGAGEKLFF
TRBV28,TRBJ1-5,TRBD1,TGTGCCAGCCGATGGACAGGGGGTACCTATAGCAATCAGCCCCAGCATTTT,CASRWTGGTYSNQPQHF
TRBV30,TRBJ2-1,-,TGTGCCTGGGCCCGGGACTCGATGTACAATGAGCAGTTCTTC,CAWARDSMYNEQFF
TRBV18,TRBJ2-7,TRBD2,TGTGCCAGCTCACCATCGATTTACGCTAGCGGGAGCTCTAACTCCTACGAGCAGTACTTC,CASSPSIYASGSSNSYEQYF
TRBV6-1,TRBJ1-1,-,TGTGCCAGCCGCTTACACCCAAAAGGAGGCACTGAAGCTTTCTTT,CASRLHPKGGTEAFF
TRBV6-5,TRBJ1-5,TRBD1,TGTGCCAGCAGCTCGGGACAGGGCAATCAGCCCCAGCATTTT,CASSSGQGNQPQHF
TRBV2,TRBJ1-1,-,TGTGCCAGCAGTGTGGGGGCAGGCACTGAAGCTTTCTTT,CASSVGAGTEAFF
TRBV4-3,TRBJ2-7,-,TGCGCCAGCAGCCAAGAGGAGCTAGCCCTACAGTACTTC,CASSQEELALQYF
TRBV18,TRBJ2-7,-,TGTGCCAGCTCGCAGCCGACAGGTCCGTCCTACGAGCAGTACTTC,CASSQPTGPSYEQYF
TRBV30,TRBJ1-2,-,TGTGCCTGGAGTGCAGACCAGCGGTATAACTATGGCTACACCTTC,CAWSADQRYNYGYTF
TRBV10-3,TRBJ2-2,-,TGTGCCATCAGTGATTCCAGGGGGGACACCGGGGAGCTGTTTTTT,CAISDSRGDTGELFF
TRBV28,TRBJ2-1,-,TGTGCCAGCAGTTTTGCGGAGATCTACAATGAGCAGTTCTTC,CASSFAEIYNEQFF
TRBV7-2,TRBJ1-1,-,TGTGCCAGCAGCTTAGACAGACGATGGGCTTTGAACACTGAAGCTTTCTTT,CASSLDRRWALNTEAFF
TRBV2,TRBJ1-5,-,TGTGCCAGCACCCTGACAGGAGGTGACAATCAGCCCCAGCATTTT,CASTLTGGDNQPQHF
TRBV28,TRBJ1-1,-,TGTGCCAGCAGTTTGGCCCAGGGGCTCATGAACACTGAAGCTTTCTTT,CASSLAQGLMNTEAFF